The source of this TCR beta chain is a study of blood T cell repertoires in COVID-19. About the study: Specimens from acute and convalescent COVID-19 originated in the United States, Italy and Spain.

The germline V gene encodes CDR1 GTSNPN and CDR2 SVGIG (reference sequence). Losses at the gene ends were 1 base for V and 2 bases for J; bases not matched to a gene: 7. The CDR3 consists of 17 residues. Here immunoSEQ multiplex PCR was the method, and the copy in TCRdb shows in-frame clones only, minus some. The table has 250,000 to 350,000 clones, about 88% seen once. This rearrangement joins TRBV30 to TRBJ2-1; TRBD2 agrees at 11 bases. The specimen sequenced was peripheral blood. The sequence was obtained from a woman aged 25 to 39 with COVID-19, enrolled during active disease. CDR3 in amino acids: CAWSGTTSGDTYNEQFF. The CDR3 DNA reads TGTGCCTGGAGTGGAACGACTAGCGGGGATACCTACAATGAGCAGTTCTTC. The entire variable domain, with the rest obtained from reference TRBV30 and TRBJ2-1, is as follows: SQTIHQWPATLVQPVGSPLSLECTVEGTSNPNLYWYRQAAGRGLQLLFYSVGIGQISSEVPQNLSASRPQDRQFILSSKKLLLSDSGFYLCAWSGTTSGDTYNEQFFGPGTRLTVL.